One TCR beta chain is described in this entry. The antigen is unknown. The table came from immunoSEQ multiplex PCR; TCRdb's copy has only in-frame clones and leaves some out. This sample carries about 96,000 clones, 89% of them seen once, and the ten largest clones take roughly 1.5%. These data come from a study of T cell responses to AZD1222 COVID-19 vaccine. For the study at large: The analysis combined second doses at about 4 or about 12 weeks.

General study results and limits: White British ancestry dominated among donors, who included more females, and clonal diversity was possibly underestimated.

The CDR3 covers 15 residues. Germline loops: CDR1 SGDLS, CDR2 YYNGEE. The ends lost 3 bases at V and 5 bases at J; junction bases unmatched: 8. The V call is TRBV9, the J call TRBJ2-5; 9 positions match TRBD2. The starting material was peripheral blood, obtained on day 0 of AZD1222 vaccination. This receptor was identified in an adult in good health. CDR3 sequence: CASSGGGGARETQYF. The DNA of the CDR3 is TGTGCCAGCAGCGGAGGCGGGGGGGCCCGGGAGACCCAGTACTTC. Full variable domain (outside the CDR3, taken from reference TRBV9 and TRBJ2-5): DSGVTQTPKHLITATGQRVTLRCSPRSGDLSVYWYQQSLDQGLQFLIQYYNGEERAKGNILERFSAQQFPDLHSELNLSSLELGDSALYFCASSGGGGARETQYFGPGTRLLVL.